This TCR beta chain was captured by sequencing in a study of blood T cell repertoires in COVID-19. The CDR3 totals 15 residues. V lost 0 bases and J 4 bases, leaving 12 bases between the germline ends. Per germline, CDR1 MNHEY and CDR2 SVGAGI. Original analysis: Amplification of reference gene primers provided the estimated nucleated cell counts. Produced via immunoSEQ multiplex PCR; TCRdb's table is partial and in-frame only. The D gene and trimming were derived from the DNA, and the V and J assignments and clone size from that table. The table records 300,000 to 350,000 clones, about nine tenths of them present only once.

Material for sequencing was peripheral blood. The rearrangement uses TRBV6-5 and TRBJ1-1; the D is unclear. This sequence originates from a man aged 18 to 30 with active or convalescent COVID-19. The CDR3 bases are TGTGCCAGCAGTTACTCACTCACTCACAGCACTGAAGCTTTCTTT. This codes for CASSYSLTHSTEAFF.